The clone carrying this T cell receptor (beta chain) was seen repeatedly, ten times or more. Noted time point: persistent/refractory GD, antithyroid drugs over 5 years with positive TRAb. RNA extracted from PBMCs served as the sequencing template. From germline, CDR1 is SNHLY and CDR2 FYNNEI. CDR3 size: 12 residues. Trimming cost V 11 bases and J 4 bases; bases outside gene matches: 6. The sample belongs to a study of regulatory T cells in long-lasting Graves disease. Arm-PCR with iRepertoire HTBI primers amplified the CDR3 regions for these TCR beta libraries. TCRdb reprocessed the multiplex PCR reads with MiXCR, giving one entry per CDR3 protein. The sample shows approximately 470,000 distinct CDR3 sequences, about a fifth of them seen only once.

The source is a female donor with Graves disease. V is TRBV2 and J is TRBJ1-1; TRBD1 aligns across 8 bases. The source was peripheral blood mononuclear cells (PBMCs), collected when the disease was refractory, from a patient treated with antithyroid drugs. As DNA, the CDR3 is TGTGCCTCAAGGACAGGGAGCACTGAAGCTTTCTTT. Amino acid sequence: CASRTGSTEAFF.